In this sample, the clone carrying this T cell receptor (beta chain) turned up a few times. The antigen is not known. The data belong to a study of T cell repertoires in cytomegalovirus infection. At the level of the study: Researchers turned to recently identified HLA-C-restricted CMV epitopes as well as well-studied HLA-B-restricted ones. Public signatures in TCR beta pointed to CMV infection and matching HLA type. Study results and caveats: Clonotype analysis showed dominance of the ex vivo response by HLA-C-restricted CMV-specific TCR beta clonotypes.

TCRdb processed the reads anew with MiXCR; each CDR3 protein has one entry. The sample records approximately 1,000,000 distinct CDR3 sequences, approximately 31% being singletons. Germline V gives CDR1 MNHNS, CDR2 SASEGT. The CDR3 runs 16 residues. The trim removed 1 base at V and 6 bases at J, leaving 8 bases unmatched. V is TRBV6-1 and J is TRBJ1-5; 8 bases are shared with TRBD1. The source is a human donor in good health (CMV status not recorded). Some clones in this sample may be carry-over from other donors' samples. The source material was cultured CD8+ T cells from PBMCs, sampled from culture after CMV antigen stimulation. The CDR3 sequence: CASSEVGRGPGQPQHF. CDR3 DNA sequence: TGTGCCAGCAGTGAAGTGGGCAGGGGGCCAGGTCAGCCCCAGCATTTT.